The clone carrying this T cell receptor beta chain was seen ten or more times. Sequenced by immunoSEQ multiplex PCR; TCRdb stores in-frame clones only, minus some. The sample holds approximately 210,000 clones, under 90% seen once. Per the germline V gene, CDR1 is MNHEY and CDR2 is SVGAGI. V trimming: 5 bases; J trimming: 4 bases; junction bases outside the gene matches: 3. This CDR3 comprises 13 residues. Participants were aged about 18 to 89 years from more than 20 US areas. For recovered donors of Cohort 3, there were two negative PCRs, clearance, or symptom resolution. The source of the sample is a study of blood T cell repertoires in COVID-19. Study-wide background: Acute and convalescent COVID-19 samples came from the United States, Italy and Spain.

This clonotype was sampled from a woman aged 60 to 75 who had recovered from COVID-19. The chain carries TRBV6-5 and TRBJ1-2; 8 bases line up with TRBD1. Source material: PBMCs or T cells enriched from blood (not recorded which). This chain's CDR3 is CASSPDRVYGYTF. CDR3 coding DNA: TGTGCCAGCAGTCCGGACAGGGTCTATGGCTACACCTTC.